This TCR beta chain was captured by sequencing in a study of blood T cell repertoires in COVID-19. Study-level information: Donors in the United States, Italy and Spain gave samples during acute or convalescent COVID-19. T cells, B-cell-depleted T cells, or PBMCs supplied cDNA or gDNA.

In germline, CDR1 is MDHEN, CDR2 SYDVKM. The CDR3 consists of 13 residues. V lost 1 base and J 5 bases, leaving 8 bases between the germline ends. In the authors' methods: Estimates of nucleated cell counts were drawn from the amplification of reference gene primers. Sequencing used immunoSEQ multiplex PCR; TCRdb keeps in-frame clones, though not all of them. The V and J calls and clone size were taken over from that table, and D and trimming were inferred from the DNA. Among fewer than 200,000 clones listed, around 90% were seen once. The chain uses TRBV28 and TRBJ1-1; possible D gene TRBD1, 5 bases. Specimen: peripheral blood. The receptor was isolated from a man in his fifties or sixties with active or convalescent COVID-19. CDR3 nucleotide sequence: TGTGCCAGCAGTTTATCGGGGGATACTGAAGCTTTCTTT. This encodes CASSLSGDTEAFF.